These 18 T cell receptor beta chains were all obtained from the same sample, sequenced in a study of blood T cell repertoires in COVID-19. Sequencing used immunoSEQ multiplex PCR; TCRdb keeps in-frame clones, though not all of them. The sample includes approximately 130,000 clones, approximately 87% of them seen just once. Specimen: peripheral blood. The receptors derive from a man aged 50-59 years with acute or convalescent COVID-19.

The V and J genes are TRBV27 and TRBJ1-1; 9 bases fit TRBD1. CDR1 and CDR2 from the germline V gene are MNHEY and SMNVEV (reference sequence). CDR3 size: 15 residues. V dropped 5 bases and J dropped 5; count of bases not matched to a gene: 9. CDR3 DNA sequence: TGTGCCAGCAGTAGGGACAGGGTGCCTAAGACTGAAGCTTTCTTT. Protein product: CASSRDRVPKTEAFF.

The rearrangement uses TRBV27 and TRBJ1-1; D is ambiguous. Trimming removed 0 bases from V and 1 base from J, with 15 bases in between. Germline V gene data show CDR1 as MNHEY and CDR2 as SMNVEV (reference sequence). The CDR3 is made up of 17 amino acids. CDR3 nucleotides: TGTGCCAGCAGTTTATCGTGGGCAGCGGAGCCGAACACTGAAGCTTTCTTT. Translation: CASSLSWAAEPNTEAFF.

The rearrangement joins TRBV30 to TRBJ2-7, with 7 bases fitting TRBD1. This CDR3 spans 16 amino acids. J was trimmed by 0 bases and V by 0 bases; bases with no gene match: 8. Looked up from germline, CDR1 is GTSNPN and CDR2 is SVGIG (reference sequence). The chain's CDR3 is CAWSVRVGTVSYEQYF. The CDR3 bases are TGTGCCTGGAGTGTACGAGTTGGGACAGTCTCCTACGAGCAGTACTTC.

The V gene is TRBV19, the J gene TRBJ1-1; 7 nucleotides align to TRBD1. The CDR3 loop spans 16 amino acids. Germline V gives CDR1 LNHDA, CDR2 SQIVND (reference sequence). V lost 6 bases, J lost 0 bases, and 10 bases stayed unmatched. The CDR3 DNA reads TGTGCCAGTAGCAAAGACAGGGAACCCTTGAACACTGAAGCTTTCTTT. Protein sequence: CASSKDREPLNTEAFF.

V usage is TRBV19 and J usage is TRBJ1-2, with D possibly being TRBD1 (6 bases). Trimming pared 5 bases from V and 5 bases from J, leaving 9 bases between. From germline, CDR1 is LNHDA and CDR2 SQIVND (reference sequence). The CDR3 has 12 amino acids. CDR3 residues: CASSYRDYGYTF. CDR3 coding DNA: TGTGCCAGTAGTTACAGGGATTATGGCTACACCTTC. The full variable domain, its missing parts supplied by reference TRBV19 and TRBJ1-2, is DGGITQSPKYLFRKEGQNVTLSCEQNLNHDAMYWYRQDPGQGLRLIYYSQIVNDFQKGDIAEGYSVSREKKESFPLTVTSAQKNPTAFYLCASSYRDYGYTFGSGTRLTVV.

V and J are TRBV6-5 and TRBJ1-5, with D possibly being TRBD1 (6 bases). The CDR3 is made up of 15 amino acids. Germline lookup yields CDR1 MNHEY and CDR2 SVGAGI. V was shortened by 6 bases and J by 0 bases, with 12 bases between the two germline ends. DNA of the CDR3: TGTGCCAGCAGACACGACAGGTATAGCAATCAGCCCCAGCATTTT. It specifies CASRHDRYSNQPQHF.

The chain links TRBV27 to TRBJ2-7; the match to TRBD1 covers 7 bases. The germline V gene has CDR1 MNHEY and CDR2 SMNVEV (reference sequence). Trimming took 2 bases from V and 5 from J; bases not matched to a gene: 9. The CDR3 is 15 amino acids. The CDR3 here is CASSLRAQGVNEQYF. The CDR3 nucleotides are TGTGCCAGCAGTTTACGGGCGCAGGGGGTTAACGAGCAGTACTTC.

The chain carries TRBV28 and TRBJ1-2; D might be TRBD1 (5 bases). This CDR3 is 14 amino acids long. The germline gives CDR1 MDHEN, CDR2 SYDVKM. Trimming cost V 10 bases and J 0 bases, with 15 bases left between them. CDR3: CAITAGGANYGYTF. Here the CDR3 DNA reads TGTGCCATCACAGCCGGAGGGGCTAACTATGGCTACACCTTC.

This clone was counted a few times. The chain has TRBV11-2 and TRBJ1-3, with 9 bases matching TRBD1. The CDR3 is made up of 15 amino acids. V gave up 5 bases and J gave up 3 bases; unmatched junction bases: 5. Germline V gene sequence: CDR1 SGHAT, CDR2 FQNNGV. The DNA for the CDR3 is TGTGCCAGCAGCGAAGACAGGGGGATTGGAAACACCATATATTTT. Translation: CASSEDRGIGNTIYF.

The rearrangement joins TRBV12-5 to TRBJ2-1; a weak D match, TRBD2 (6 bases). This CDR3 region has 17 residues. Germline lookup yields CDR1 LGHNT and CDR2 FRNRAP. Trimming stripped 5 bases from V and 8 bases from J, with 25 bases between. The CDR3: CASGPPPGVGGFHEQFF. For the CDR3, the DNA is TGTGCTAGTGGTCCCCCCCCGGGGGTGGGGGGTTTCCATGAGCAGTTCTTC.

The J gene is TRBJ1-1, the V gene TRBV10-3; D possibly corresponds to TRBD1 (6 bases). Germline loops: CDR1 ENHRY, CDR2 SYGVKD. The germline V and J ends were trimmed by 3 bases and 1 base, with 15 bases remaining between them. The CDR3 consists of 16 residues. The CDR3 coding sequence is TGTGCCATCAGTGATCTTAATACAGGGAGGAACACTGAAGCTTTCTTT. Translating it yields CAISDLNTGRNTEAFF.

The chain carries TRBV5-6 and TRBJ1-1; 8 nucleotides match TRBD1. The CDR3 consists of 16 residues. The germline gives CDR1 SGHDT, CDR2 YYEEEE. V shed 0 bases, J shed 5 bases, and the junction held 9 bases outside the gene matches. CDR3 sequence (DNA): TGTGCCAGCAGCTTGGTAGGGCGGACAGGGAGAACTGAAGCTTTCTTT. It yields the protein CASSLVGRTGRTEAFF.

The V and J genes are TRBV2 and TRBJ1-5, with D possibly matching TRBD1 (5 bases). V was pared by 5 bases and J by 6 bases, with 11 bases between. The germline V gene encodes CDR1 SNHLY and CDR2 FYNNEI. The CDR3 covers 13 residues. This CDR3 is CASSSRGFQPQHF. As DNA, the CDR3 is TGTGCCAGCAGTAGCCGGGGGTTTCAGCCCCAGCATTTT.

This chain joins TRBV6-6 and TRBJ1-1; TRBD1 matches 10 bases. Germline V gene lookup returns CDR1 MNHNY and CDR2 SVGAGI (reference sequence). V was pared by 7 bases and J by 10 bases, with 12 bases of the junction left unmatched. The CDR3 consists of 14 residues. Written as DNA, the CDR3 is TGTGCCAGCAAAACCCAGACGGGACAGGGGTTAGCTTTCTTT. Amino acids: CASKTQTGQGLAFF.

The V call is TRBV7-9, the J call TRBJ1-4, with D perhaps matching TRBD1 (5 bases). V gave up 5 bases and J gave up 4 bases, with 14 bases separating them. Germline lookup yields CDR1 SEHNR and CDR2 FQNEAQ (reference sequence). The CDR3 spans 15 residues. The CDR3 DNA is TGTGCCAGCAGCCCTCAGGGTTTTTTTAATGAAAAACTGTTTTTT. Encoded protein: CASSPQGFFNEKLFF.

The chain uses TRBV15 and TRBJ1-6; 10 bases align to TRBD1. Germline trimming cut 0 bases from V and 9 bases from J; bases unmatched to any gene: 8. The CDR3 runs to 17 residues. The germline V gene encodes CDR1 LNHNV and CDR2 YYDKDF (reference sequence). CDR3 in DNA: TGTGCCACCAGCAGAGAGCCGGGGACAGGGGAGAGTTCACCCCTCCACTTT. Its translation is CATSREPGTGESSPLHF.

This chain joins TRBV19 and TRBJ1-6; 7 bases line up with TRBD1. Germline values: CDR1 LNHDA, CDR2 SQIVND (reference sequence). The length of the CDR3 is 17 residues. V shed 5 bases and J 0 bases; nucleotides not matched to a gene: 7. In nucleotides, the CDR3 is TGTGCCAGTAGTTCCGGACAGGCAAGCTCCTATAATTCACCCCTCCACTTT. Residues: CASSSGQASSYNSPLHF.

The chain recombines TRBV2 with TRBJ1-5, with D possibly TRBD1 on 5 matching bases. Trimming took off 1 base at V and 8 bases at J, with 15 bases between the two ends. From germline, CDR1 is SNHLY and CDR2 FYNNEI. This CDR3 spans 15 amino acids. The CDR3 is CASSEVRQGLEPQHF. CDR3 sequence (DNA): TGTGCCAGCAGTGAAGTTCGGCAGGGATTAGAGCCCCAGCATTTT.